A selection of T cell receptor beta chains follows, all from one sample in a study of STAT5B mutations in CD4+ large granular lymphocyte leukemia. Clones were sequenced by immunoSEQ multiplex PCR, and TCRdb holds only the in-frame ones, with some missing. The table lists fewer than 35,000 clones, roughly 70% of them singletons. The sequenced sample was CD4+ T cells from blood buffy coats. The source of these receptors is a human donor in good health. Each CDR3 is given with its conserved first and last residue. A D gene is named only where the DNA matches it firmly. Some rows mark clone size as missing; the rest say once, few, many or name a class of expanded clone.

d_call	v_call	clone_size	j_call	cdr3_nt	cdr3_aa
TRBD2	TRBV11-2	.	TRBJ2-5	TGTGCCAGCAGCTTAGGACGACTAGCGGGAGGCCTCCAAGAGACCCAGTACTTC	CASSLGRLAGGLQETQYF
.	TRBV13	.	TRBJ2-2	TGTGCCAGCAGCTTACCAGAAACTACCGGGGAGCTGTTTTTT	CASSLPETTGELFF
.	TRBV5-6	.	TRBJ1-2	TGTGCCAGCAGCTTGGGGCAGGGCGCGGACTATGGCTACACCTTC	CASSLGQGADYGYTF
.	TRBV6-5	.	TRBJ1-3	TGTGCCAGCAGGGTTGGACAGTTCTCTGGAAACACCATATATTTT	CASRVGQFSGNTIYF
TRBD1	TRBV14	.	TRBJ2-1	TGTGCCAGCAGCCGACAGGGCTACAATGAGCAGTTCTTC	CASSRQGYNEQFF
TRBD1	TRBV11-2	.	TRBJ1-2	TGTGCCAGCAGCCAGACCGGGACAGCCAATGTACTCTATGGCTACACCTTC	CASSQTGTANVLYGYTF
.	TRBV12-2	.	TRBJ2-3	TGTGCAAGTCGCTTAACTAGCACAGATACGCAGTATTTT	CASRLTSTDTQYF
TRBD2	TRBV11-2	.	TRBJ2-2	TGTGCCAGCAGGTCACTAGCGAAGGGACGGGCCGGGGAGCTGTTTTTT	CASRSLAKGRAGELFF
TRBD1	TRBV19	.	TRBJ1-2	TGTGCCAGTAGAACAAAACAGGGACAGGGGGCTCACTATGGCTACACCTTC	CASRTKQGQGAHYGYTF
.	TRBV4-3	.	TRBJ2-3	TGCGCCAGCAGCCAAGCCGAGTGGAGTTTTACAGATACGCAGTATTTT	CASSQAEWSFTDTQYF
.	TRBV15	once	TRBJ1-1	TGTGCCACCAGCATGGGCGGGACTGAAGCTTTCTTT	CATSMGGTEAFF
.	TRBV12-5	.	TRBJ1-1	TGTGCTAGTGGCTCGGAGGCGGCAATGGTGGCTTTCTTT	CASGSEAAMVAFF
.	TRBV18	.	TRBJ2-1	TGTGCCAGCTCACCAAGTCCATTAGCCTACAATGAGCAGTTCTTC	CASSPSPLAYNEQFF
TRBD2	TRBV11-3	once	TRBJ2-7	TGTGCCAGCAGCTTAGATCGGGGGACTAGCGACTACGAGCAGTACTTC	CASSLDRGTSDYEQYF
.	TRBV6-1	.	TRBJ1-1	TGTGCCAGCAGTGAAGATCAATGGGTCGGCACTGAAGCTTTCTTT	CASSEDQWVGTEAFF
.	TRBV11-2	.	TRBJ1-6	TGTGCCAGCAGCTTAGATGGGGGGAATTCACCCCTCCACTTT	CASSLDGGNSPLHF
TRBD2	TRBV5-1	.	TRBJ2-2	TGCGCCAGCAGCTTGGCGGGAGGGCCGATCGGGGAGCTGTTTTTT	CASSLAGGPIGELFF
.	TRBV28	.	TRBJ1-2	TGTGCCAGCAGTTTTGCAGGGGCATTCCTTAACTATGGCTACACCTTC	CASSFAGAFLNYGYTF
.	TRBV4-1	.	TRBJ2-5	TGCGCCAGCAGCCCAACCGGGACACGTCAAGAGACCCAGTACTTC	CASSPTGTRQETQYF
.	TRBV28	.	TRBJ1-2	TGTGCCAGCAGGTCTATTAACTATGGCTACACCTTC	CASRSINYGYTF
.	TRBV18	once	TRBJ2-7	TGTGCCAGCTCACCAGCAGGGGACTACGAGCAGTACTTC	CASSPAGDYEQYF
.	TRBV18	few	TRBJ1-1	TGTGCCAGCTCACCACAGGGCAGGGGTTCGGGCACTGAAGCTTTCTTT	CASSPQGRGSGTEAFF
TRBD2	TRBV5-1	few	TRBJ2-2	TGCGCCAGCAGCTTGCAAGCGGGGTGGACCGGGGAGCTGTTTTTT	CASSLQAGWTGELFF
.	TRBV7-6	.	TRBJ1-1	TGTGCCAGCAGCCGCCGGACAGCTCGTTACACTGAAGCTTTCTTT	CASSRRTARYTEAFF
.	TRBV12-5	.	TRBJ1-4	TGTGCTAGTGGTTTGACAACAGGACAGTTACATGAAAAACTGTTTTTT	CASGLTTGQLHEKLFF
.	TRBV7-7	.	TRBJ2-6	TGTGCTAGCAGCTTAGGGGGCTCTGGGGCCAACGTCCTGACTTTC	CASSLGGSGANVLTF
TRBD1	TRBV5-1	.	TRBJ2-1	TGCGCCAGCAGCTTCCGGGACAGGGGGGATGAGCAGTTCTTC	CASSFRDRGDEQFF
.	TRBV27	.	TRBJ2-1	TGTGCCAGCAGTTTAACGGATGGGGCCCACAATGAGCAGTTCTTC	CASSLTDGAHNEQFF
TRBD2	TRBV28	.	TRBJ2-1	TGTGCCAGCAGCACCTCTAGCGGGAGGTTCGGCAATGAGCAGTTCTTC	CASSTSSGRFGNEQFF
.	TRBV29-1	.	TRBJ2-7	TGCAGCGTTGAAGACAGGGGCTACGAGCAGTACTTC	CSVEDRGYEQYF
.	TRBV6-5	.	TRBJ2-2	TGTGCCAGCAATTGGGACGGGAACACCGGGGAGCTGTTTTTT	CASNWDGNTGELFF
TRBD1	TRBV19	medium-sized	TRBJ1-2	TGTGCCAGTAGGGGACAGGGAATTAACTATGGCTACACCTTC	CASRGQGINYGYTF
TRBD2	TRBV29-1	.	TRBJ2-1	TGCAGCGGTCAGGTGGCGGGAGGGCATGAGCAGTTCTTC	CSGQVAGGHEQFF